The source of this TCR beta chain is a study of identifying expanded T cells in peripheral blood (dated by TCRdb to about 2019). Some background on the complete study: Technical replicates were generated by sequencing separate aliquots of the same genomic DNA pool, with four replicates compared pairwise. What the research found in general, with its limitations: The authors expected that biological variance in healthy repertoires might rise further over much longer intervals, such as months to years. Both the number of clones called differentially abundant and the false-positive rate were significantly reduced by the beta-binomial model across all healthy-donor time intervals. Between technical replicates the binomial model flagged 0.9 to 1.5 differentially abundant clones, whereas over about 2 weeks the binomial model flagged about 15 and over approximately four weeks 19 to 20. In all healthy donors, the variance in clone template counts between samples taken about 14 days apart rose significantly as total template count increased.

In the case of this clone: Its antigen is unknown. No base quality values were provided; no much bigger clone lies one nucleotide off.

TCRbeta CDR3 regions were profiled by bias-controlled multiplex PCR amplification of genomic DNA with the immunoSEQ Assay. Per the original workflow: The absolute abundance of each unique TCRbeta CDR3 region was quantified after sequences were collapsed and filtered. Two models were used to test differential abundance: a binomial model (Fisher-equivalent) and a beta-binomial model that adds time-dependent variance fitted from healthy donors. Clones with fewer than 5 combined templates were removed, and differential abundance was called for clones with a Benjamini-Hochberg FDR below 0.01. Using the form v = (b*log(k)+a)^2, the beta-binomial variance was modeled as a function of the total template count across the two samples. TCRdb mirrors the immuneACCESS table, restricted to in-frame sequences. Some clones are absent from its copies; in checked studies, under half trace to an unresolved V gene, and the reason for the others is unknown. V and J calls and clone size are copied from that table; D and trimming were computed from the DNA. The sample includes some 99,000 clones, with roughly nine tenths observed a single time. The ten largest make up approximately 8% of the sample.

The germline V gene specifies SGHRS as CDR1 and YFSETQ as CDR2. The CDR3 measures 17 amino acids from cysteine to phenylalanine. Just the 51-base CDR3 DNA is kept, in frame starting at base 1. Compared with germline, V lacks 1 base and J lacks 5 bases; bases without a gene match: 11. No immune events, such as infections, were documented for the healthy donors during the collection period. Time-dependent variance in a beta-binomial model of T-cell clone differential abundance was calibrated using healthy-donor blood repertoires as a training cohort. The training cohort was composed of roughly ten healthy donors, 3 female and 7 male. An age range of roughly 29 to 70 years, with an average of roughly 47 years, was recorded for the donors. Whole blood was collected from each healthy donor at three time points spaced approximately 13 days apart and obtained from a commercial supplier. Genomic DNA was extracted from unsorted whole blood for immunosequencing.

The chain joins TRBV5-1 to TRBJ2-5, with TRBD2 identical over 10 junction bases. This TCR came from a person between 18 and 75 years old in good health. The sequenced material came from blood. The DNA sequence is given as TGCGCCAGCAGCTTGTGGACTCTAGCGGGAGTTGGGGAGACCCAGTACTTC. The translation is CASSLWTLAGVGETQYF.